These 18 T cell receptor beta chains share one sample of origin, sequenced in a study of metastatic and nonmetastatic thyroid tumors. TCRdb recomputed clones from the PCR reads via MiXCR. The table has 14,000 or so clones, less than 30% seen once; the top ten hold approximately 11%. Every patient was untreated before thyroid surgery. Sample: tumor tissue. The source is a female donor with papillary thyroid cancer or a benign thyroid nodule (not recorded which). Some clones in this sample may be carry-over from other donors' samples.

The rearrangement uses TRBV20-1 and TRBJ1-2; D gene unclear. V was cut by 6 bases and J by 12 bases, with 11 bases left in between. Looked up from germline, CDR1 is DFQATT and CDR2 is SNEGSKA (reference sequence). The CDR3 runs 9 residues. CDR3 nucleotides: TGCAGTGCCAAAAATACGGACACCTTC. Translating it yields CSAKNTDTF.

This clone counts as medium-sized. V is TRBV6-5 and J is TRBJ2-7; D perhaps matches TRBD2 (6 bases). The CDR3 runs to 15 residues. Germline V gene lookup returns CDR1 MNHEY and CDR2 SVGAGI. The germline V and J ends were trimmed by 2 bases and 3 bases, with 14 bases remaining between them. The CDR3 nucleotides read TGTGCCAGCAGTTACGGGGATAGCGGAGGCTACGAGCAGTACTTC. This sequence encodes CASSYGDSGGYEQYF.

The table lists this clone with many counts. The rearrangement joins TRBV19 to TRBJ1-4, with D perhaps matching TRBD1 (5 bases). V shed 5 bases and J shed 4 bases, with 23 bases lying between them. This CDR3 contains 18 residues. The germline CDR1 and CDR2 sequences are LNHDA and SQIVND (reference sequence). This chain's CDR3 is CASSPTWGSPQVNEKLFF. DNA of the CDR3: TGTGCCAGTAGTCCAACGTGGGGCTCCCCCCAGGTTAATGAAAAACTGTTTTTT.

The CDR3: CASGGASRGNEQFF. In nucleotides, the CDR3 is TGTGCCTCCGGGGGTGCGAGCCGGGGCAATGAGCAGTTCTTC. The rearrangement uses TRBV19 and TRBJ2-1; TRBD2 might be the D (6 bases). V gave up 11 bases and J gave up 6 bases, with 20 bases separating them. This CDR3 spans 14 amino acids. CDR1 and CDR2 (germline): LNHDA, SQIVND (reference sequence).

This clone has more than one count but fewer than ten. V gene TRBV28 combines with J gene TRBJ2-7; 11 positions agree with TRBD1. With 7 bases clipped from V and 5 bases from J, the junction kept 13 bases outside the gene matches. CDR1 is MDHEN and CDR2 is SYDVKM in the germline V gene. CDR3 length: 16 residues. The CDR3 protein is CASTPHSGQGADEQYF. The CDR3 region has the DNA TGTGCCAGCACCCCCCACAGTGGACAGGGGGCCGACGAGCAGTACTTC.

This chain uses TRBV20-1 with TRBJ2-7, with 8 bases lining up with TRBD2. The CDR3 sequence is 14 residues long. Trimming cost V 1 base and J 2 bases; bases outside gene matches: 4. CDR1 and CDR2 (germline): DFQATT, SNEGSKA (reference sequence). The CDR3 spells CSARGGGRPYEQYF. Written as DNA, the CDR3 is TGCAGTGCTAGAGGGGGCGGGAGGCCCTACGAGCAGTACTTC.

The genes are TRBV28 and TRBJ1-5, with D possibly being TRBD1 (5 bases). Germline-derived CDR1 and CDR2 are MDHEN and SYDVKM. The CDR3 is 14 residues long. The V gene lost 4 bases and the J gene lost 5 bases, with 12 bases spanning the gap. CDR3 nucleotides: TGTGCCAGCAGTTCAACGACAGTCGATCAGCCCCAGCATTTT. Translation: CASSSTTVDQPQHF.

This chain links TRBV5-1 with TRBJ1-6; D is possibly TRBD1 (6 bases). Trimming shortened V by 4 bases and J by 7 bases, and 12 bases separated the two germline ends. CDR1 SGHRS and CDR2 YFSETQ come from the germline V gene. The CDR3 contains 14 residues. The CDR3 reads CASSPTGINSPLHF. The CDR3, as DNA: TGCGCCAGCAGCCCTACAGGGATCAATTCACCCCTCCACTTT.

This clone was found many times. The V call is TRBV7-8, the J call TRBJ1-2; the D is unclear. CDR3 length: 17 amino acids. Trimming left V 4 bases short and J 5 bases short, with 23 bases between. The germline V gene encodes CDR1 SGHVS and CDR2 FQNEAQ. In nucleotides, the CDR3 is TGTGCCAGCAGCTCCGACGAGCTGGGAAACAAATGGTATGGCTACACCTTC. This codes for CASSSDELGNKWYGYTF.

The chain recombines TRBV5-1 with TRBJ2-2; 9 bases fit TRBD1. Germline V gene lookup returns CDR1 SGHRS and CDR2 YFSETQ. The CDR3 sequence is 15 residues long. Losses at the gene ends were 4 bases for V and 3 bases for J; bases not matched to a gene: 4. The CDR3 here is CASSPQGAHTGELFF. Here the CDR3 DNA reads TGCGCCAGCAGCCCACAGGGGGCGCACACCGGGGAGCTGTTTTTT. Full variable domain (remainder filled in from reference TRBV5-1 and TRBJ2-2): KAGVTQTPRYLIKTRGQQVTLSCSPISGHRSVSWYQQTPGQGLQFLFEYFSETQRNKGNFPGRFSGRQFSNSRSEMNVSTLELGDSALYLCASSPQGAHTGELFFGEGSRLTVL.

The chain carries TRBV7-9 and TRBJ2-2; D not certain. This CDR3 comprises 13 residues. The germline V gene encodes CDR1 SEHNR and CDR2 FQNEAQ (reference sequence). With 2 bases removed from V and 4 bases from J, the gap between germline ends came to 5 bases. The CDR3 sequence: CASSLMSTGELFF. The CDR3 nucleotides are TGTGCCAGCAGCTTAATGTCCACCGGGGAGCTGTTTTTT.

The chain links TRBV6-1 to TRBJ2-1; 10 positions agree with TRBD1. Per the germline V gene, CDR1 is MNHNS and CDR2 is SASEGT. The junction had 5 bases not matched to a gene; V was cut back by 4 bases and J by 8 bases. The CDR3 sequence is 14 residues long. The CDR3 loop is CASSGTGGGYEQFF. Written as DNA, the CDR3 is TGTGCCAGCAGTGGGACAGGGGGAGGGTATGAGCAGTTCTTC.

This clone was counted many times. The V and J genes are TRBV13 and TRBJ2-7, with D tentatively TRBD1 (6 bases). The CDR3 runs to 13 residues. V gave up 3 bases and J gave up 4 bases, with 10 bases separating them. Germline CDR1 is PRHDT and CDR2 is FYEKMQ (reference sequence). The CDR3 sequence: CASSLYRAYEQYF. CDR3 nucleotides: TGTGCCAGCAGCTTGTACAGGGCTTACGAGCAGTACTTC. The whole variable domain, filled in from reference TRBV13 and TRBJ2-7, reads AAGVIQSPRHLIKEKRETATLKCYPIPRHDTVYWYQQGPGQDPQFLISFYEKMQSDKGSIPDRFSAQQFSDYHSELNMSSLELGDSALYFCASSLYRAYEQYFGPGTRLTVT.

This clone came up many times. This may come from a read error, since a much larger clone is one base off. The CDR3 coding sequence is TGTGCCTTCAGTGATGTAGATGTGGGGGAGACCCAGTACTTC. Its protein product is CAFSDVDVGETQYF. The chain carries TRBV10-3 and TRBJ2-5; the D is unclear. In germline, CDR1 is ENHRY, CDR2 SYGVKD. The CDR3 totals 14 residues.

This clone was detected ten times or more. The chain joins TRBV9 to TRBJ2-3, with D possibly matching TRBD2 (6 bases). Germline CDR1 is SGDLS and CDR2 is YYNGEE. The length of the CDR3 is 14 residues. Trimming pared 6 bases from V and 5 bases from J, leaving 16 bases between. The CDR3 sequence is CASTFGGRRDTQYF. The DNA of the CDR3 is TGTGCCAGCACCTTTGGGGGGAGAAGAGATACGCAGTATTTT.

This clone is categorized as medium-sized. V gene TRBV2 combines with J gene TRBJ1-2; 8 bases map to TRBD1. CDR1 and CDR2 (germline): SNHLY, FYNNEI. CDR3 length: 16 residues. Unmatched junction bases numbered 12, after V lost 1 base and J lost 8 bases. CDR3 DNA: TGTGCCAGCAGTGAAGAGGGGACAGGCGTTCGATTAGGCTACACCTTC. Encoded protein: CASSEEGTGVRLGYTF.

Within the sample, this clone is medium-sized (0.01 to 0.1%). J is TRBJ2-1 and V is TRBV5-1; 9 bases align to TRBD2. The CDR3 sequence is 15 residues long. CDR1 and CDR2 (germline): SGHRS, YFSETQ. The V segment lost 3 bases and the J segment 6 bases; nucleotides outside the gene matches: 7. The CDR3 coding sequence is TGCGCCAGCAGCTCCTCCGGGACTAGCATCAATGAGCAGTTCTTC. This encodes CASSSSGTSINEQFF.

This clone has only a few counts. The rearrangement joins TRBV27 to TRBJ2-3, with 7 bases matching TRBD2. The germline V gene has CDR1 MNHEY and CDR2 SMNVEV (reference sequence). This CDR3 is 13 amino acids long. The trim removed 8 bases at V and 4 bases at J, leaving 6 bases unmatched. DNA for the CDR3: TGTGCCAGCTTTGCGGGAGCTTCAGATACGCAGTATTTT. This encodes CASFAGASDTQYF.